Included here is one T cell receptor (beta chain) sequence, with context. The sample has other DNA sequences that encode this CDR3 too. From germline, CDR1 is MGHRA and CDR2 YSYEKL. V was cut by 1 base and J by 4 bases, with 14 bases left in between. CDR3 length equals 15 residues. The data stem from a study of blood T cell repertoires in COVID-19. Clones were sequenced by immunoSEQ multiplex PCR, and TCRdb holds only the in-frame ones, with some missing. The sample includes some 250,000 clones, roughly 80% of them seen just once. Sequenced sample: peripheral blood. The chain carries TRBV4-1 and TRBJ2-7; the D gene is possibly TRBD1 (6 bases). The TCR was taken from a man aged 55-75 years with acute or convalescent COVID-19. CDR3 region: CASSQVYGQTYEQYF. The CDR3 nucleotides are TGCGCCAGCAGCCAAGTATATGGACAGACTTACGAGCAGTACTTC.